This T cell receptor beta chain stems from a study of shared clonotypes between healthy human individuals. Study-wide results and limits: The diversity represented, both genetic and in exposure history, was limited by few donors. Large depth notwithstanding, sorted-subset sequencing proved incomplete by rarefaction.

This CDR3 spans 17 amino acids. The junction had 13 bases not matched to a gene; V was cut back by 5 bases and J by 5 bases. CDR1 and CDR2 (germline): SEHNR, FQNEAQ (reference sequence). A note on this clone: Its antigen remains unidentified.

Deep was the level at which the assay was run. Every subset's genomic DNA went evenly onto several immunoSEQ plates. The table came from immunoSEQ multiplex PCR; TCRdb's copy has only in-frame clones and leaves some out. The table has around 2,000,000 clones, approximately 94% seen once. Terminally differentiated effector memory CD45RA+ cells were excluded by CCR7 positive selection of CD45RO-negative cells. The chain combines TRBV7-9 with TRBJ2-7; 12 bases fit TRBD2. Specimen: naive CD8+ T cells sorted from blood. The origin of this receptor is a man in his late teens or twenties in good health. DNA of the CDR3: TGTGCCAGCAGCGCCCGGGGATCGACTAGCGGGAGCCACGAGCAGTACTTC. It is translated as CASSARGSTSGSHEQYF.